The 11 T cell receptor beta chains reported below all come from one sample, sequenced in a study of T cell changes during pregnancy in multiple sclerosis. TCRdb's copy holds only in-frame clones and misses some; the assay was immunoSEQ multiplex PCR. The profile shows 57,000 or so clones, roughly 90% of them singletons. Here the sequenced sample was peripheral blood, taken in the second trimester of pregnancy. These TCRs come from a female donor with multiple sclerosis, enrolled in a pregnancy study.

In this sample, this clone turned up once. The chain recombines TRBV7-3 with TRBJ2-5, with 12 nucleotides matching TRBD2. Germline CDR1 reads SGHTA; CDR2 reads FQGTGA. The CDR3 covers 14 residues. V gave up 6 bases and J gave up 6 bases; unmatched junction bases: 5. CDR3 amino acids: CASSQTSGGKTQYF. CDR3 DNA: TGTGCCAGCAGTCAAACTAGCGGGGGGAAGACCCAGTACTTC.

This chain joins TRBV10-3 and TRBJ1-2, with 9 bases matching TRBD1. V dropped 1 base and J dropped 7; count of bases not matched to a gene: 1. The CDR3 runs to 13 residues. CDR1 ENHRY and CDR2 SYGVKD come from the germline V gene. This CDR3 is CAISELDRGGYTF. The CDR3 nucleotides are TGTGCCATCAGTGAGTTGGACAGGGGTGGCTACACCTTC.

About this clone: Additional DNA sequences in this sample encode the identical CDR3. The CDR3 DNA follows: TGTGCCAGCAGTTACTCGACTAGCGGGGGGGAGACCCAGTACTTC. It codes for CASSYSTSGGETQYF. J is TRBJ2-5 and V is TRBV6-5, with 13 bases fitting TRBD2. Germline V CDR1 and CDR2: MNHEY, SVGAGI. The trim removed 0 bases at V and 5 bases at J, leaving 0 bases unmatched. The CDR3 sequence is 15 residues long.

V usage is TRBV9 and J usage is TRBJ2-7; TRBD2 matches 8 bases. The CDR3 loop spans 12 amino acids. Germline V CDR1 and CDR2: SGDLS, YYNGEE. V was clipped by 4 bases and J by 4 bases; unmatched bases: 1. The CDR3 protein is CASSRGGYEQYF. The CDR3, as DNA: TGTGCCAGCAGCCGCGGGGGGTACGAGCAGTACTTC.

V usage is TRBV30 and J usage is TRBJ1-3, with D uncertain. Trimming pared 4 bases from V and 0 bases from J, leaving 13 bases between. This CDR3 contains 15 residues. Germline V gene sequence: CDR1 GTSNPN, CDR2 SVGIG (reference sequence). CDR3 sequence: CAWTHTPDSGNTIYF. In nucleotides, the CDR3 is TGTGCCTGGACCCATACACCTGACTCTGGAAACACCATATATTTT.

This clone was seen once. The genes are TRBV7-9 and TRBJ1-1; D call uncertain. The germline V gene has CDR1 SEHNR and CDR2 FQNEAQ (reference sequence). Trimming cost V 7 bases and J 1 base, with 16 bases left between them. This CDR3 is 15 amino acids long. CDR3 coding DNA: TGTGCCAGCACCCTCCCGGGAGGGCAGAACACTGAAGCTTTCTTT. Its protein product is CASTLPGGQNTEAFF.

The chain carries TRBV2 and TRBJ2-3, with 11 bases that match TRBD1. Germline V gene lookup returns CDR1 SNHLY and CDR2 FYNNEI. The CDR3 runs 15 residues. V lost 6 bases to trimming and J lost 5 bases; unmatched junction nucleotides: 7. The CDR3 sequence is CASSGQGALGDTQYF. The CDR3 DNA reads as TGTGCCAGCAGCGGACAGGGGGCGCTCGGAGATACGCAGTATTTT.

The genes are TRBV6-1 and TRBJ2-3, with D possibly being TRBD1 (6 bases). CDR1 and CDR2 (germline): MNHNS, SASEGT. This CDR3 is built from 14 residues. V lost 6 bases to trimming and J lost 4 bases, with 14 bases between them. The CDR3 sequence: CASSVGAVSDTQYF. CDR3 nucleotide sequence: TGTGCCAGCAGCGTGGGGGCCGTCTCAGATACGCAGTATTTT.

The chain couples TRBV10-3 to TRBJ1-6; 8 positions match TRBD1. The CDR3 contains 13 residues. Germline trimming cut 11 bases from V and 6 bases from J; bases unmatched to any gene: 6. Germline assignment: CDR1 ENHRY and CDR2 SYGVKD. The CDR3 here is CASTDRANSPLHF. The CDR3, as DNA: TGTGCCTCAACGGACAGGGCTAATTCACCCCTCCACTTT.

The rearrangement links TRBV5-1 to TRBJ1-5; weak D call: TRBD1 (5 bases). Per germline, CDR1 SGHRS and CDR2 YFSETQ. The V and J ends lost 3 bases and 4 bases respectively, with 11 bases between them. CDR3 length: 14 residues. The CDR3 reads CASSSGAENQPQHF. CDR3 coding DNA: TGCGCCAGCAGCTCTGGGGCAGAGAATCAGCCCCAGCATTTT.

The J gene is TRBJ2-1, the V gene TRBV7-8; D call uncertain. CDR1 is SGHVS and CDR2 is FQNEAQ in the germline V gene. Trimming stripped 2 bases from V and 3 bases from J, with 8 bases between. This CDR3 is 14 amino acids long. The CDR3 sequence is CASSLHGRYNEQFF. The CDR3 nucleotides read TGTGCCAGCAGCTTACATGGCCGCTACAATGAGCAGTTCTTC.